These 21 T cell receptor beta chains were sequenced from one sample in a study of response to subunit inactivated influenza vaccine (dated by TCRdb to the late 2010s). Receptor libraries were prepared by RT-PCR. Sequencing relied on an Illumina HiSeq 2500. The public reads were quality trimmed at Q25 with fastp and then assembled into clones with MiXCR by TCRdb, keeping productive beta chains. Each CDR3 protein gets just one entry, which takes the most common genes and DNA from the rows behind it. This sample gives hundreds of thousands of distinct CDR3 sequences in total; 7.6% of them show up just once. Clones ranked in the top ten supply under 15% of the sample. Sequenced here: PBMCs from blood, sampled around 2 years after vaccination. These receptors were taken from a man in his fifties or sixties who received an inactivated influenza vaccine. Donor details come from another sample of the same person, matched by shared clones.

This clonotype was detected ten times or more. The chain employs TRBV11-2 and TRBJ2-7; D is uncertain. This CDR3 is built from 11 residues. V gave up 2 bases and J gave up 5 bases, with 4 bases separating them. Germline CDR1 is SGHAT and CDR2 is FQNNGV. CDR3 coding DNA: TGTGCCAGCAGCTTATCTAACGAGCAGTACTTC. As protein: CASSLSNEQYF.

This clonotype showed up just a few times. The J gene is TRBJ2-3, the V gene TRBV6-1; the D gene is possibly TRBD1 (5 bases). The CDR3 sequence is 17 residues long. Germline V gives CDR1 MNHNS, CDR2 SASEGT. Trimming took off 6 bases at V and 0 bases at J, with 19 bases between the two ends. The CDR3 spells CASRKVIQGASTDTQYF. Here the CDR3 DNA reads TGTGCCAGCAGGAAGGTTATCCAAGGGGCTAGCACAGATACGCAGTATTTT.

The chain has TRBV7-8 and TRBJ2-1; 8 bases fit TRBD2. Germline assignment: CDR1 SGHVS and CDR2 FQNEAQ. The CDR3 spans 13 residues. J was trimmed by 9 bases and V by 2 bases; bases with no gene match: 3. CDR3 nucleotides: TGTGCCAGCAGCTTAAGGCTAGCGGGTGAGCAGTTCTTC. As protein: CASSLRLAGEQFF. Full variable domain (missing parts from reference TRBV7-8 and TRBJ2-1): GAGVSQSPRYKVAKRGQDVALRCDPISGHVSLFWYQQALGQGPEFLTYFQNEAQLDKSGLPSDRFFAERPEGSVSTLKIQRTQQEDSAVYLCASSLRLAGEQFFGPGTRLTVL.

The rearrangement joins TRBV6-1 to TRBJ2-1, with 9 bases that match TRBD2. The germline V gene encodes CDR1 MNHNS and CDR2 SASEGT. V lost 5 bases, J lost 5 bases, and 19 bases stayed unmatched. The CDR3 extends over 19 amino acids. The CDR3 DNA follows: TGTGCCAGCAGTCCATCTCCGGCAAGTGGCGGGGGGGCCCACAATGAGCAGTTCTTC. It specifies CASSPSPASGGGAHNEQFF.

Many counts were recorded for this clonotype. This chain links TRBV15 with TRBJ2-5, with D tentatively TRBD1 (6 bases). Per the germline V gene, CDR1 is LNHNV and CDR2 is YYDKDF (reference sequence). This CDR3 has 14 residues. V dropped 5 bases and J dropped 5 bases, with 15 bases sitting between them. The CDR3, as DNA: TGTGCCACCAGCCGTACAGGGTCTTGGGAGACCCAGTACTTC. Amino acids: CATSRTGSWETQYF. The full variable domain, in which reference TRBV15 and TRBJ2-5 provide the parts outside the CDR3, is DAMVIQNPRYQVTQFGKPVTLSCSQTLNHNVMYWYQQKSSQAPKLLFHYYDKDFNNEADTPDNFQSRRPNTSFCFLDIRSPGLGDTAMYLCATSRTGSWETQYFGPGTRLLVL.

In the case of this clonotype: A read error may be the cause here, since a much bigger clone is one base away. The missing conserved phenylalanine or tryptophan at the end of this CDR3 makes a read error likely. This chain connects TRBV12-5 to TRBJ2-7; D ambiguous. The V end was cut by 2 bases, the J end by 4 bases, with 6 bases between. The CDR3 consists of 12 residues. CDR1 is LGHNT and CDR2 is FRNRAP in the germline V gene. CDR3 nucleotide sequence: TGTGCTAGTGGTTTGCTCTGGTACGAGCAGTACTCC. Amino acids: CASGLLWYEQYS.

The V gene is TRBV5-5, the J gene TRBJ2-5; tentatively, D is TRBD1 (6 bases). The CDR3 contains 15 residues. Trimming stripped 1 base from V and 4 bases from J, with 14 bases between. CDR1 is SGHKS, CDR2 YYEKEE, per germline (reference sequence). This CDR3 reads CASSLYRQAGETQYF. CDR3 in DNA: TGTGCCAGCAGCTTGTATCGACAGGCGGGAGAGACCCAGTACTTC.

The CDR3 spells CASSLRTPYNEQFF. The DNA of the CDR3 is TGTGCCAGCAGCTTAAGGACGCCTTACAATGAGCAGTTCTTC. The gene calls are TRBV7-9 and TRBJ2-1, with D uncertain. The CDR3 runs to 14 residues. Germline assignment: CDR1 SEHNR and CDR2 FQNEAQ (reference sequence). V lost 2 bases and J lost 4, with 9 bases in between.

This clonotype showed up just a few times. The chain links TRBV5-1 to TRBJ2-2; no clear D. The CDR3 contains 11 residues. The germline V gene encodes CDR1 SGHRS and CDR2 YFSETQ. Trimming left V 5 bases short and J 7 bases short, with 6 bases between. The CDR3 bases are TGCGCCAGCAGGGCCATCGGGGAGCTGTTTTTT. This encodes CASRAIGELFF.

The chain links TRBV12-5 to TRBJ1-6; the match to TRBD1 covers 11 bases. There are 18 residues in the CDR3. Trimming removed 4 bases from V and 4 bases from J; junction bases left unmatched: 9. Per germline, CDR1 LGHNT and CDR2 FRNRAP. The CDR3 bases are TGTGCTAGTGGTTCAAACCGGGACAGGGGGAAATATAATTCACCCCTCCACTTT. As protein: CASGSNRDRGKYNSPLHF.

This clonotype was seen more than once but under ten times. The rearrangement uses TRBV20-1 and TRBJ2-7; 10 bases map to TRBD2. CDR1 is DFQATT, CDR2 SNEGSKA, per germline (reference sequence). With 0 bases clipped from V and 1 base from J, the junction kept 12 bases outside the gene matches. The CDR3 length is 18 residues. The DNA for the CDR3 is TGCAGTGCTAGAGATCTGGGGCTAGCGGGAGCTAGATCCTACGAGCAGTACTTC. Translation: CSARDLGLAGARSYEQYF.

The V call is TRBV6-2 or TRBV6-3, the J call TRBJ2-3, with 11 bases that match TRBD2. Unmatched junction bases numbered 11, after V lost 5 bases and J lost 4 bases. Germline assignment: CDR1 MNHEY and CDR2 SVGEGT. The CDR3 extends over 17 amino acids. The CDR3 DNA reads as TGTGCCAGCAGTCTCTGGCTAGCGGGAGGTGAGGCAGATACGCAGTATTTT. Its protein is CASSLWLAGGEADTQYF.

In its sample, this clonotype was seen many times. The J gene is TRBJ2-5, the V gene TRBV28; 10 bases line up with TRBD1. Germline values: CDR1 MDHEN, CDR2 SYDVKM. This CDR3 is 15 amino acids long. V lost 6 bases to trimming and J lost 4 bases; unmatched junction nucleotides: 8. This chain's CDR3 is CASSPGTGDRETQYF. The CDR3 nucleotides are TGTGCCAGCAGCCCCGGGACAGGGGATAGAGAGACCCAGTACTTC.

This clonotype showed up just a few times. The gene calls are TRBV12-3 or TRBV12-4 and TRBJ2-7, with 9 bases fitting TRBD1. There are 17 residues in the CDR3. J was trimmed by 5 bases and V by 5 bases; bases with no gene match: 16. The CDR3 loop reads CASSRLRTGDKFHEQYF. The CDR3 bases are TGTGCCAGCAGTCGACTCCGGACAGGGGATAAATTCCACGAGCAGTACTTC.

This clonotype occurred a few times. The rearrangement links TRBV2 to TRBJ1-5; D perhaps matches TRBD1 (5 bases). V lost 8 bases, J lost 6 bases, and 14 bases lay in between. Germline assignment: CDR1 SNHLY and CDR2 FYNNEI. The CDR3 totals 13 residues. The CDR3 DNA reads TGTGCCAGCTCGGGGGGGGGTTTTCAGCCCCAGCATTTT. It yields the protein CASSGGGFQPQHF. Full variable domain (remainder filled in from reference TRBV2 and TRBJ1-5): EPEVTQTPSHQVTQMGQEVILRCVPISNHLYFYWYRQILGQKVEFLVSFYNNEISEKSEIFDDQFSVERPDGSNFTLKIRSTKLEDSAMYFCASSGGGFQPQHFGDGTRLSIL.

The genes are TRBV9 and TRBJ2-7, with TRBD1 identical over 7 bases. Germline V gives CDR1 SGDLS, CDR2 YYNGEE. J was trimmed by 1 base and V by 2 bases; bases with no gene match: 3. The CDR3 is made up of 14 amino acids. CDR3 nucleotide sequence: TGTGCCAGCAGCGTCCAGGGGGTTTCCTACGAGCAGTACTTC. Encoded protein: CASSVQGVSYEQYF.

This clonotype occurred many times. V gene TRBV29-1 combines with J gene TRBJ2-1; 7 bases align to TRBD1. The CDR3 runs to 15 residues. V lost 7 bases to trimming and J lost 0 bases; unmatched junction nucleotides: 9. CDR1 SQVTM and CDR2 ANQGSEA come from the germline V gene. The CDR3 region is CSAGDRTTSYNEQFF. CDR3 nucleotide sequence: TGCAGCGCCGGGGACAGAACCACCTCCTACAATGAGCAGTTCTTC.

DNA of the CDR3: TGTGCCAGCTCACGAAATAGGGAGACCCAGTACTTC. Amino acids: CASSRNRETQYF. The chain joins TRBV18 to TRBJ2-5, with D uncertain. The V gene's germline CDR1 is KGHSH and CDR2 LQKENI. The V end lost 4 bases, the J end lost 5 bases, and 8 bases lay between the germline ends. CDR3 length: 12 residues.

This clonotype was recorded many times. The CDR3 DNA reads TGTGCCAGCAGCCCTCCGACTAGTTCGAGTGAGCAGTACTTC. Its translation is CASSPPTSSSEQYF. This sequence joins TRBV3-1 and TRBJ2-7, with D possibly matching TRBD2 (6 bases). Trimming stripped 4 bases from V and 7 bases from J, with 17 bases between. Looked up from germline, CDR1 is LGHDT and CDR2 is YNNKEL (reference sequence). This CDR3 region has 14 residues.

This clonotype occurred many times. The V call is TRBV5-5, the J call TRBJ2-1; D gene unclear. Trimming pared 2 bases from V and 15 bases from J, leaving 12 bases between. Germline values: CDR1 SGHKS, CDR2 YYEKEE (reference sequence). This CDR3 has 11 amino acids. Here the CDR3 reads CASSLDSFLFF. CDR3 nucleotides: TGTGCCAGCAGCTTAGACTCTTTTCTGTTCTTC.

This clonotype has just a few counts. The J gene is TRBJ1-2, the V gene TRBV6-5; maybe TRBD1 (6 bases). CDR3 length equals 14 residues. Looked up from germline, CDR1 is MNHEY and CDR2 is SVGAGI. Trimming shortened V by 2 bases and J by 2 bases, and 9 bases separated the two germline ends. In nucleotides, the CDR3 is TGTGCCAGCAGTTACCAGGGGAAGAACTATGGCTACACCTTC. Translated: CASSYQGKNYGYTF.